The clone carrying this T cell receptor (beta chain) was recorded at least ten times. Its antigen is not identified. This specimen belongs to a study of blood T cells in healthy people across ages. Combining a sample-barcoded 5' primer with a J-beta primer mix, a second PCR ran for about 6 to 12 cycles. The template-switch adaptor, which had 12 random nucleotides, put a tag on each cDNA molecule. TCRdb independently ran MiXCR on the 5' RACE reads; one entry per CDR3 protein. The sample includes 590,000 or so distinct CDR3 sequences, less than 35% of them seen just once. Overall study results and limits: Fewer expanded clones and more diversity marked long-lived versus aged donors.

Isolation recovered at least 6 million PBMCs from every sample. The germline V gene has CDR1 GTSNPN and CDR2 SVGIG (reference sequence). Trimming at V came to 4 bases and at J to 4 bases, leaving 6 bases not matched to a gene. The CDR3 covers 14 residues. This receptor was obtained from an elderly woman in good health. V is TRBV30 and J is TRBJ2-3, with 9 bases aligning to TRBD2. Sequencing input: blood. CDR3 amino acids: CAWNSGGIADTQYF. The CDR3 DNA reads TGTGCCTGGAACAGCGGGGGGATCGCAGATACGCAGTATTTT.